The entry that follows covers one T cell receptor (beta chain) sequence. What it recognizes is unknown. RNA in amounts of 0.5 to 1 ug was reverse transcribed with random hexamers. The immunoSEQ assay covered 54 Vbeta and 13 Jbeta segments for CDR3. TCRdb analysed the immunoSEQ multiplex PCR reads with MiXCR anew, one entry per CDR3 protein. In the table there are some 200,000 distinct CDR3 sequences, about 95% of which are singletons. This entry belongs to a study of CD8 T cells in Susac syndrome. Study findings and constraints: A relatively small number of individuals underwent TCR sequencing and HLA analysis.

The sequence was obtained from a human donor in good health. The specimen was CD4+ T cells from PBMCs.

CDR3 sequence reads: CSVQGNYGYTF. DNA for the CDR3: TGCAGCGTTCAGGGTAACTATGGCTACACCTTC. The rearrangement joins TRBV29-1 to TRBJ1-2, with D possibly being TRBD1 (5 bases). The CDR3 is 11 amino acids. V was pared by 5 bases and J by 1 base, with 5 bases between. Per germline, CDR1 SQVTM and CDR2 ANQGSEA.